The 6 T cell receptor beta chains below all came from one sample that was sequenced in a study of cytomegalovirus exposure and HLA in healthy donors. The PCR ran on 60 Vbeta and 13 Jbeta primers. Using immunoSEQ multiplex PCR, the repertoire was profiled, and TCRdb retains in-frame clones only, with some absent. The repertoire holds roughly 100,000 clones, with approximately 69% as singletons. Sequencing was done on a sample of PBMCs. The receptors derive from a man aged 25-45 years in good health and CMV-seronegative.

The CDR3 bases are TGTGCCAGCAGTTTAATGGCTCGCGAGCAGTACTTC. Its protein is CASSLMAREQYF. The chain joins TRBV28 to TRBJ2-7; no clear D. The CDR3 sequence is 12 residues long. V was trimmed by 2 bases and J by 6 bases, leaving 8 bases between them. From germline, CDR1 is MDHEN and CDR2 SYDVKM.

The CDR3 DNA follows: TGTGCCAGCAGCTTCTATAATGGGGCGGGGGTGGCTTGGAATGAGCAGTTCTTC. It yields the protein CASSFYNGAGVAWNEQFF. V and J are TRBV7-2 and TRBJ2-1, with 7 positions matching TRBD2. The CDR3 is made up of 18 amino acids. Looked up from germline, CDR1 is SGHTA and CDR2 is FQGNSA. V trimming: 3 bases; J trimming: 7 bases; junction bases outside the gene matches: 18.

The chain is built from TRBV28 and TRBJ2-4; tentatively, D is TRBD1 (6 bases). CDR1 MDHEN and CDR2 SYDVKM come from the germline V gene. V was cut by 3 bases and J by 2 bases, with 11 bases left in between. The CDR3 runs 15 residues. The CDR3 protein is CASSLGARPKNIQYF. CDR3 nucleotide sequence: TGTGCCAGCAGTTTGGGGGCGAGACCCAAAAACATTCAGTACTTC.

DNA of the CDR3: TGTGCCAGCAGCAAACAGGGCCTAATCCGCAATCAGCCCCAGCATTTT. It is translated as CASSKQGLIRNQPQHF. The rearrangement links TRBV19 to TRBJ1-5, with D maybe TRBD1 (6 bases). In germline, CDR1 is LNHDA, CDR2 SQIVND (reference sequence). The CDR3 totals 16 residues. With 9 bases removed from V and 2 bases from J, the gap between germline ends came to 20 bases.

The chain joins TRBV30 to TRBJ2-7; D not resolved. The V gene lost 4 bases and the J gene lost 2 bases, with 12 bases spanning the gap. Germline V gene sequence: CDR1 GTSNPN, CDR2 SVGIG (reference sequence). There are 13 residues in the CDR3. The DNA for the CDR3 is TGTGCCTGGAATCTCGGCGGAACCTACGAGCAGTACTTC. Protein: CAWNLGGTYEQYF.

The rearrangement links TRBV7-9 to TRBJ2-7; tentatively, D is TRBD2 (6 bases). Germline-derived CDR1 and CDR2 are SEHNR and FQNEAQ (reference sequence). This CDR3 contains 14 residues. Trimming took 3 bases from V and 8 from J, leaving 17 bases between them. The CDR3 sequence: CASSLEGSLLKQYF. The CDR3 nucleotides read TGTGCCAGCAGCTTGGAGGGGTCCCTGTTGAAGCAGTACTTC.